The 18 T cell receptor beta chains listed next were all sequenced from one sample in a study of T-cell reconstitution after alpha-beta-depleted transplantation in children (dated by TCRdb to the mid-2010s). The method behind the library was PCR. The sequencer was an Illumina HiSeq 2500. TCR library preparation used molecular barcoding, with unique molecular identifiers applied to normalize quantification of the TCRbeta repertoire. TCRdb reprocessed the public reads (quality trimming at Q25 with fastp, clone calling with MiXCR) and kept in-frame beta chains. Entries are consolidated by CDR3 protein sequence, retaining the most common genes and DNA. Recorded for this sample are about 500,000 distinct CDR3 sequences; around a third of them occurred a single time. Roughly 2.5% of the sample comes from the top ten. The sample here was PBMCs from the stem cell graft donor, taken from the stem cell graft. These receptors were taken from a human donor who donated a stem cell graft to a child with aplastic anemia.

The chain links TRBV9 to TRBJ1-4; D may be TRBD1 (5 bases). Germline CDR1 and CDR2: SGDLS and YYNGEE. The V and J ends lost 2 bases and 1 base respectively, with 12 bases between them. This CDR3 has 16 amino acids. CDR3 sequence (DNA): TGTGCCAGCAGCGTCGGGGGAAAACAAACTAATGAAAAACTGTTTTTT. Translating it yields CASSVGGKQTNEKLFF.

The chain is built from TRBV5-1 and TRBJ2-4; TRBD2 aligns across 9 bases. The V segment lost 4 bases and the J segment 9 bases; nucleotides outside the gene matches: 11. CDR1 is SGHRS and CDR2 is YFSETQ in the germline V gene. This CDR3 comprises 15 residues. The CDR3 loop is CASSPGVAGVGIQYF. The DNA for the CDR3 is TGCGCCAGCAGCCCCGGGGTAGCGGGAGTTGGCATTCAGTACTTC.

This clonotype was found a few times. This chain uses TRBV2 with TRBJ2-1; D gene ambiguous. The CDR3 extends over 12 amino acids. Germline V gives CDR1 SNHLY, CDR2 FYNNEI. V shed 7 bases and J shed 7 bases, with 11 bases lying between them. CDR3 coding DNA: TGTGCCAGCAACTGGGTAAGGAATGAGCAGTTCTTC. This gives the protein CASNWVRNEQFF.

CDR3 sequence: CASSLAPGRYGYTF. The CDR3 nucleotides are TGTGCCAGCAGCTTAGCTCCAGGCCGCTATGGCTACACCTTC. V gene TRBV7-9 combines with J gene TRBJ1-2, with no clear D. The CDR3 totals 14 residues. Germline CDR1 SEHNR, CDR2 FQNEAQ (reference sequence). With 0 bases removed from V and 4 bases from J, the gap between germline ends came to 9 bases.

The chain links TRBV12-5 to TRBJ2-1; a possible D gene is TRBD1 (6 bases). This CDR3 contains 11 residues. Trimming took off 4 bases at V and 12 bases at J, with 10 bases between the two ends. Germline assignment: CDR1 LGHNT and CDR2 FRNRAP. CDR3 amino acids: CASGSVQGQFF. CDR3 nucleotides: TGTGCTAGTGGTTCGGTACAGGGGCAGTTCTTC.

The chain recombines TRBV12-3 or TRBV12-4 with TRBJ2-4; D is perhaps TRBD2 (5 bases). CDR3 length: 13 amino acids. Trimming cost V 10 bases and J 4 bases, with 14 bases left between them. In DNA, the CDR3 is TGTGCCACCGGGGTAAGCGGAAAAAACATTCAGTACTTC. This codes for CATGVSGKNIQYF.

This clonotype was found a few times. The CDR3 bases are TGCGCCAGCAGCCACGGACAGGGCCGAAATGAGCAGTTCTTC. Amino acids: CASSHGQGRNEQFF. This chain links TRBV5-1 with TRBJ2-1, with 8 bases matching TRBD1. This CDR3 has 14 residues. The V gene's germline CDR1 is SGHRS and CDR2 YFSETQ. With 4 bases clipped from V and 7 bases from J, the junction kept 7 bases outside the gene matches.

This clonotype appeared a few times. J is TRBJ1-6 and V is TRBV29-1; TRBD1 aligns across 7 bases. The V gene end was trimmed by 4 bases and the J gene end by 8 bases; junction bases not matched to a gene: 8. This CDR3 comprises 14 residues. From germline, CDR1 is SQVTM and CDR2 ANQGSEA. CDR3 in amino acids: CSVGDEGGYSPLHF. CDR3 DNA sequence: TGCAGCGTTGGGGATGAAGGGGGCTATTCACCCCTCCACTTT.

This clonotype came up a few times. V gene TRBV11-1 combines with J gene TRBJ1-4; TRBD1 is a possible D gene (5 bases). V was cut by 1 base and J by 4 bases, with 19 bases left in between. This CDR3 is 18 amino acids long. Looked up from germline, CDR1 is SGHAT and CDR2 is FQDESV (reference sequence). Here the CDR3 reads CASSLGGGTADINEKLFF. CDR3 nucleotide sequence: TGTGCCAGCAGCTTAGGGGGGGGGACCGCCGATATTAATGAAAAACTGTTTTTT. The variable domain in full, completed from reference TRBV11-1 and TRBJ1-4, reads EAEVAQSPRYKITEKSQAVAFWCDPISGHATLYWYRQILGQGPELLVQFQDESVVDDSQLPKDRFSAERLKGVDSTLKIQPAELGDSAMYLCASSLGGGTADINEKLFFGSGTQLSVL.

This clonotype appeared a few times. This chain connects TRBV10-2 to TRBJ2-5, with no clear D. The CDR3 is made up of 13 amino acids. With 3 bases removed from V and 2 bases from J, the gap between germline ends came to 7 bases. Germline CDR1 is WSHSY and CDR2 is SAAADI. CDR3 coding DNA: TGCGCCAGCAGTGAACATCAGCAAGAGACCCAGTACTTC. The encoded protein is CASSEHQQETQYF.

CDR3 in DNA: TGTGCCAGCAGCGCAGGGGGCAATTTAGGGGCTTTCTTT. It codes for CASSAGGNLGAFF. The chain joins TRBV5-6 to TRBJ1-1, with TRBD1 identical over 8 bases. CDR3 size: 13 residues. Germline CDR1 is SGHDT and CDR2 is YYEEEE. With V trimmed by 4 bases and J by 11 bases, 10 bases remained unmatched.

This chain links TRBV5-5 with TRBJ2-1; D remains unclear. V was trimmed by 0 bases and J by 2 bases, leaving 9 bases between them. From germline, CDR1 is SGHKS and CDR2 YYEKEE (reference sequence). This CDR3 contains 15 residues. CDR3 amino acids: CASSLVLNTYNEQFF. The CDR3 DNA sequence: TGTGCCAGCAGCTTGGTACTTAATACCTACAATGAGCAGTTCTTC.

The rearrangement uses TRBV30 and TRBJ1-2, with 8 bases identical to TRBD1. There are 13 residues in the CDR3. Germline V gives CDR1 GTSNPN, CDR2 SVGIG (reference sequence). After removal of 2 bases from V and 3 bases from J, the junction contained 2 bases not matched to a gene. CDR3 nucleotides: TGTGCCTGGAGTTCAGGGGGCGACTATGGCTACACCTTC. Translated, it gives CAWSSGGDYGYTF.

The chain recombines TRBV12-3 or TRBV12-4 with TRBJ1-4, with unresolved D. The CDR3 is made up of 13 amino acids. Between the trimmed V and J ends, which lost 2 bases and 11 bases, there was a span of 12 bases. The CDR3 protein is CASSLIFQGKLFF. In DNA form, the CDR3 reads TGTGCCAGCAGTTTAATATTTCAAGGCAAACTGTTTTTT.

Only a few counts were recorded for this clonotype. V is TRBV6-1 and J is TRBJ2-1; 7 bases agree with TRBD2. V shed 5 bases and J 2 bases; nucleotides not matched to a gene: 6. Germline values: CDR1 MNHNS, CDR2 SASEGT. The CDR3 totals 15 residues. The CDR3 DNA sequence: TGTGCCAGCAGTCCTAATAGCGGGCCCTACAATGAGCAGTTCTTC. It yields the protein CASSPNSGPYNEQFF.

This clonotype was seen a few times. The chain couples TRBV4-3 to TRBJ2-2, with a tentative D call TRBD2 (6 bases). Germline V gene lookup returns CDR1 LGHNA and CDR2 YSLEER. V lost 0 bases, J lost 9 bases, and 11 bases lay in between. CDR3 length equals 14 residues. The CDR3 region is CASSQDLTSWELFF. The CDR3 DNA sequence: TGCGCCAGCAGCCAAGATCTGACTAGTTGGGAGCTGTTTTTT.

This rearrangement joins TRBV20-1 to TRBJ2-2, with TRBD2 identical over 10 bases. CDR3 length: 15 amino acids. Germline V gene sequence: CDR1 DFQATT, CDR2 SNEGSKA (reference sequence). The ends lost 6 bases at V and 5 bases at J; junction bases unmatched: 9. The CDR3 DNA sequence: TGCAGTGCCAGGACTAGCGGAGGCGGGACCGGGGAGCTGTTTTTT. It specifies CSARTSGGGTGELFF.

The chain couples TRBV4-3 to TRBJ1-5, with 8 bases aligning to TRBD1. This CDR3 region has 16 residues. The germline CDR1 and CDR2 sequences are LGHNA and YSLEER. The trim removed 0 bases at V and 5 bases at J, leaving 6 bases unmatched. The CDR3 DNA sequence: TGCGCCAGCAGCCAAGACTTGGGACAGGATTATCAGCCCCAGCATTTT. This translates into CASSQDLGQDYQPQHF.